Following are 9 T cell receptor beta chains from one sample sequenced in a study of shared clonotypes between healthy human individuals (dated by TCRdb to 2020 to 2021). The library came from the immunoSEQ multiplex PCR assay. The table was pulled from immuneACCESS by TCRdb, which kept in-frame rearrangements only. Such tables lose some clones; where checked, under half of the loss comes from unresolved V genes, and the rest has no known cause. The sample includes roughly 1 million clones, with more than 65% observed a single time. About 1.5% of the sample is held by the ten biggest clonotypes. The specimen was memory CD4+ T cells sorted from blood. According to the study, the label for this sample's cell subset or site signals: CD45RA-negative fraction. Receptor source: a man aged 18 to 29 in good health.

V is TRBV5-6 and J is TRBJ1-4; D is undetermined. The CDR3 loop spans 13 amino acids. Germline CDR1 SGHDT, CDR2 YYEEEE. Trimming removed 2 bases from V and 8 bases from J, with 10 bases in between. DNA of the CDR3: TGTGCCAGCAGCTTCCCCCTCGGCGAAAAACTGTTTTTT. Translating gives CASSFPLGEKLFF.

The sample holds one count of this clone. The chain is built from TRBV2 and TRBJ1-1, with TRBD1 matching 7 bases. Germline V gene sequence: CDR1 SNHLY, CDR2 FYNNEI. The CDR3 runs 12 residues. The V and J ends lost 6 bases and 10 bases, in that order; junction bases with no gene match: 8. CDR3 sequence (DNA): TGTGCCAGCAGCAGTGACAGGGCGGGAGCTTTCTTT. Protein: CASSSDRAGAFF.

J is TRBJ2-3 and V is TRBV5-6, with 10 bases aligning to TRBD2. Germline lookup yields CDR1 SGHDT and CDR2 YYEEEE. Trimming took 0 bases from V and 4 from J; bases not matched to a gene: 2. This CDR3 comprises 15 residues. The CDR3 here is CASSLGTSGADTQYF. The CDR3 DNA follows: TGTGCCAGCAGCTTGGGGACTAGCGGCGCAGATACGCAGTATTTT.

This clone was counted a few times. CDR3 protein: CASSLTGSARTQYF. CDR3 DNA: TGTGCCAGCAGCTTAACGGGGTCGGCACGGACCCAGTACTTC. The chain couples TRBV7-3 to TRBJ2-5, with D hard to call. The CDR3 has 14 amino acids. Deletions cut 0 bases from V and 7 bases from J, with 12 bases between. Germline V gene lookup returns CDR1 SGHTA and CDR2 FQGTGA.

A note on this clone: Being one base from a much bigger clone, this may be a read error. In the same sample, other DNA sequences code for this CDR3. The chain joins TRBV20-1 to TRBJ2-1; D is uncertain. Germline V gene lookup returns CDR1 DFQATT and CDR2 SNEGSKA (reference sequence). This CDR3 is 11 amino acids long. The V end lost 1 base, the J end lost 7 bases, and 5 bases lay between the germline ends. The CDR3 loop reads CSARGGNEQFF. The CDR3 DNA is TGCAGTGCTAGAGGTGGGAATGAGCAGTTCTTC.

V and J are TRBV27 and TRBJ2-7, with unresolved D. CDR1 is MNHEY, CDR2 SMNVEV, per germline (reference sequence). The CDR3 spans 15 residues. V was clipped by 4 bases and J by 0 bases, with 13 bases between them. In DNA, the CDR3 is TGTGCCAGCAGTTCCCGAAGGGCGAGCTCCTACGAGCAGTACTTC. This translates into CASSSRRASSYEQYF.

This clone was seen once. CDR3 loop: CAISYGQASEQYF. Here the CDR3 DNA reads TGTGCCATCTCTTACGGACAGGCCTCGGAGCAGTACTTC. The chain is built from TRBV28 and TRBJ2-7; 7 bases align to TRBD1. The V segment lost 10 bases and the J segment 7 bases; nucleotides outside the gene matches: 13. The CDR3 totals 13 residues. Germline CDR1 and CDR2: MDHEN and SYDVKM.

J is TRBJ1-2 and V is TRBV30; D not resolved. The CDR3 spans 11 residues. Per the germline V gene, CDR1 is GTSNPN and CDR2 is SVGIG (reference sequence). The V gene lost 0 bases and the J gene lost 5 bases, with 4 bases spanning the gap. Written as DNA, the CDR3 is TGTGCCTGGAGTGTAAAGTATGGCTACACCTTC. It encodes CAWSVKYGYTF.

This clone was found many times. Distinct nucleotide sequences in the sample also encode this CDR3. This chain connects TRBV7-9 to TRBJ2-1, with 9 positions matching TRBD1. Germline loops: CDR1 SEHNR, CDR2 FQNEAQ (reference sequence). The trim removed 2 bases at V and 4 bases at J, leaving 3 bases unmatched. The CDR3 covers 15 residues. The CDR3 nucleotides read TGTGCCAGCAGCTTATGGGACAGGGATTACAATGAGCAGTTCTTC. Protein sequence: CASSLWDRDYNEQFF.